A selection of T cell receptor beta chains follows, all from one sample in a study of OX40 agonist ivuxolimab in advanced cancers. This table comes from immunoSEQ multiplex PCR, and its TCRdb copy is limited to in-frame clones, with some not included. Of some 70,000 clones in the sample, roughly 90% are singletons; the top ten hold approximately 1.1%. This sample comprised CD4+ or CD8+ T cells sorted from blood, obtained in a trial of the OX40 agonist ivuxolimab. All receptors come from an adult with an advanced solid tumor such as melanoma, head and neck, liver or kidney cancer. Each CDR3 is given with its conserved first and last residue. The order of the fields is clone size, V gene, J gene, D gene, CDR3 DNA, CDR3 protein. A D gene is named only where the DNA matches it firmly. Not every row has a clone size; where given, it reads once, few, many or a size class.

clone_size: -
v_call: TRBV19
j_call: TRBJ2-4
d_call: TRBD1
cdr3_nt: TGTGCCAGTAGTGCAGGGGGCATAGACATTCAGTACTTC
cdr3_aa: CASSAGGIDIQYF

clone_size: -
v_call: TRBV30
j_call: TRBJ2-4
d_call: TRBD1
cdr3_nt: TGTGCCTGGAGGGACAGGGGAAAGCGGATTCAGTACTTC
cdr3_aa: CAWRDRGKRIQYF

clone_size: -
v_call: TRBV7-9
j_call: TRBJ2-2
d_call: TRBD1
cdr3_nt: TGTGCCAGCAGCCCGAGGACAGGGGAAAACACCGGGGAGCTGTTTTTT
cdr3_aa: CASSPRTGENTGELFF

clone_size: -
v_call: TRBV30
j_call: TRBJ2-3
d_call: -
cdr3_nt: TGTGCCTGGACGAGGGCTGGACAGCTCACAGATACGCAGTATTTT
cdr3_aa: CAWTRAGQLTDTQYF

clone_size: -
v_call: TRBV5-4
j_call: TRBJ1-1
d_call: TRBD1
cdr3_nt: TGTGCCAGCAGCCCCGGGACAGGACTACAATGGGGGACTGAAGCTTTCTTT
cdr3_aa: CASSPGTGLQWGTEAFF

clone_size: -
v_call: TRBV9
j_call: TRBJ1-2
d_call: TRBD1
cdr3_nt: TGTGCCAGCAGGGGACAGGAAAATAACTATGGCTACACCTTC
cdr3_aa: CASRGQENNYGYTF

clone_size: -
v_call: TRBV7-2
j_call: TRBJ1-1
d_call: TRBD1
cdr3_nt: TGTGCCAGCAGCCTAGGGACAGCAAGGAACACTGAAGCTTTCTTT
cdr3_aa: CASSLGTARNTEAFF

clone_size: -
v_call: TRBV7-2
j_call: TRBJ2-3
d_call: TRBD2
cdr3_nt: TGTGCCAGCAGCCGAGAACTCATAAGCGGGGGGCCTCTCACAGATACGCAGTATTTT
cdr3_aa: CASSRELISGGPLTDTQYF

clone_size: -
v_call: TRBV18
j_call: TRBJ1-6
d_call: TRBD1
cdr3_nt: TGTGCCAGCTCACCACCCTCGACAGGGGTGAATTCACCCCTCCACTTT
cdr3_aa: CASSPPSTGVNSPLHF

clone_size: -
v_call: TRBV6-4
j_call: TRBJ1-5
d_call: -
cdr3_nt: TGTGCCAGAGTCGGGGAGAGTCATAGCAATCAGCCCCAGCATTTT
cdr3_aa: CARVGESHSNQPQHF

clone_size: -
v_call: TRBV19
j_call: TRBJ1-3
d_call: -
cdr3_nt: TGTGCCAGTAGTACCCTCGGAAGCGGGTTCCCTGGAAACACCATATATTTT
cdr3_aa: CASSTLGSGFPGNTIYF

clone_size: -
v_call: TRBV6-1
j_call: TRBJ1-5
d_call: -
cdr3_nt: TGTGCCAGCAGTGGAAGCTGGCAGCAGCCCCAGCATTTT
cdr3_aa: CASSGSWQQPQHF

clone_size: -
v_call: TRBV7-2
j_call: TRBJ2-3
d_call: TRBD2
cdr3_nt: TGTGCCAGCAGCTTATCTAGACTAGCGGCGTACACAGATACGCAGTATTTT
cdr3_aa: CASSLSRLAAYTDTQYF

clone_size: few
v_call: TRBV27
j_call: TRBJ1-6
d_call: -
cdr3_nt: TGTGCCAGCAGTTTAAGGCAGGCCAATTCACCCCTCCACTTT
cdr3_aa: CASSLRQANSPLHF

clone_size: -
v_call: TRBV18
j_call: TRBJ1-4
d_call: -
cdr3_nt: TGTGCCAGCTCACCACAGGGTCCCGGGGGTGAAAAACTGTTTTTT
cdr3_aa: CASSPQGPGGEKLFF

clone_size: -
v_call: TRBV6-6
j_call: TRBJ1-1
d_call: TRBD1
cdr3_nt: TGTGCCAGCAGTCAACAGGGGCCGCAGATGAACACTGAAGCTTTCTTT
cdr3_aa: CASSQQGPQMNTEAFF